The 5 T cell receptor beta chains reported below all come from one sample, sequenced in a study of T cells in Graves' hyperthyroidism and ophthalmopathy. Template material for amplifying TCR beta CDR3 regions consisted of RNA transcripts. Carried out on the TCR CDR3, a first-round RT-PCR used the HTBI primer set. Each CDR3 protein gets one entry after TCRdb re-called the multiplex PCR reads with MiXCR. This sample has about 95,000 distinct CDR3 sequences, with 35% to 45% found just once. The sequenced sample was peripheral blood or thyroid tissue (not recorded which). All receptors come from a woman under 40 with Graves' hyperthyroidism.

This clonotype was detected a few times. This rearrangement joins TRBV9 to TRBJ2-3, with 9 bases lining up with TRBD2. This CDR3 has 15 residues. J lost 6 bases, V lost 5 bases, and 10 bases had no gene match. Germline V lookup: CDR1 SGDLS, CDR2 YYNGEE. CDR3: CASRRLAALPDTQYF. CDR3 bases: TGTGCCAGCAGGCGACTAGCGGCCCTGCCGGATACGCAGTATTTT. Full variable domain (remainder filled in from reference TRBV9 and TRBJ2-3): DSGVTQTPKHLITATGQRVTLRCSPRSGDLSVYWYQQSLDQGLQFLIQYYNGEERAKGNILERFSAQQFPDLHSELNLSSLELGDSALYFCASRRLAALPDTQYFGPGTRLTVL.

A word on this clonotype: At one of its ends the junction is not consistent with the germline gene, which may arise from a read error. V gene TRBV10-3 combines with J gene TRBJ1-1; D is ambiguous. CDR1 and CDR2 (germline): ENHRY, SYGVKD. The CDR3 covers 13 residues. The CDR3 region is CDISELKNTEAFF. In DNA form, the CDR3 reads TGTGACATCAGCGAGCTCAAAAACACTGAAGCTTTCTTT.

This clonotype was counted many times. The rearrangement joins TRBV20-1 to TRBJ2-7; D is undetermined. The length of the CDR3 is 11 residues. CDR1 and CDR2 from the germline V gene are DFQATT and SNEGSKA (reference sequence). In nucleotides, the CDR3 is TGCAGCCCGACATCAGCCTACGAGCAGTACTTC. Protein: CSPTSAYEQYF.

The V gene is TRBV5-1, the J gene TRBJ1-3, with a weak D call TRBD1 (6 bases). Trimming removed 0 bases from V and 4 bases from J, with 8 bases in between. This CDR3 contains 14 residues. The germline V gene has CDR1 SGHRS and CDR2 YFSETQ. The CDR3 region is CASSLAGQGNTIYF. In DNA form, the CDR3 reads TGCGCCAGCAGCTTGGCCGGACAGGGAAACACCATATATTTT.

This clonotype appeared many times. The chain recombines TRBV11-2 with TRBJ1-6; D is unresolved. The CDR3 runs 15 residues. Trimming removed 2 bases at V and 7 bases at J, with 12 bases between. Germline assignment: CDR1 SGHAT and CDR2 FQNNGV. CDR3 loop: CASSLLTFPNSPLHF. In nucleotides, the CDR3 is TGTGCCAGCAGCTTACTTACTTTCCCCAATTCACCCCTCCACTTT.